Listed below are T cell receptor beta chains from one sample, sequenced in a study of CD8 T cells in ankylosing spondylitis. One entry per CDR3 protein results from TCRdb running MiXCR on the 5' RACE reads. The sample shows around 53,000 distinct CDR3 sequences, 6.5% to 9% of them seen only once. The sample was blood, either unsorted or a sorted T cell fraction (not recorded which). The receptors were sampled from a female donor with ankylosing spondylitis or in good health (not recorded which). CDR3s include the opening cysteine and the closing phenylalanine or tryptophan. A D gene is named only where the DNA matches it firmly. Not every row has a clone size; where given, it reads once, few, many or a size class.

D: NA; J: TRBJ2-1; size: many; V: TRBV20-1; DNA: TGCAGTGCTAACCCCCGGACCCCGGGGTACAATGAGCAGTTCTTC; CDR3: CSANPRTPGYNEQFF
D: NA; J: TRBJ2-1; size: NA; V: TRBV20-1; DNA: TGCAGTGCTAACTCGGGGGACAATGAGCAGTTCTTC; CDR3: CSANSGDNEQFF
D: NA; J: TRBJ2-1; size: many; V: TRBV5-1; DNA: TGCGCCAGCTCTCTCACCTCCAGCTCCTACAATGAGCAGTTCTTC; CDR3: CASSLTSSSYNEQFF
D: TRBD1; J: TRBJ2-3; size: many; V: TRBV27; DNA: TGTGCCAGCAGTCCATGGGACAGGCTCACAGATACGCAGTATTTT; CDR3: CASSPWDRLTDTQYF
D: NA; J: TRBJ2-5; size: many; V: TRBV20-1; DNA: TGCAGTGCTAGGAAGGCTGCGGGTTCCCAGTACTTC; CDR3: CSARKAAGSQYF
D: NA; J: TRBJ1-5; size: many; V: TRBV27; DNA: TGTGCCAGCAGACCCGGGGTTATCAGCAATCAGCCCCAGCATTTT; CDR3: CASRPGVISNQPQHF
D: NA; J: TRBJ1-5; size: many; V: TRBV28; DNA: TGTGCCAGCATTCCCATGACAGCCAATCAGCCCCAGCATTTT; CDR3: CASIPMTANQPQHF
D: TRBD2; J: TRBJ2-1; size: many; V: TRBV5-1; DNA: TGCGCCAGCAGCTTGTTTTTGGGAGCGGGGGTGAAGAATGAGCAGTTCTTC; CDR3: CASSLFLGAGVKNEQFF
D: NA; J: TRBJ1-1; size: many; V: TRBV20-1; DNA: TGCAGTGCTAGGGCGGGGGATTCCACTGAAGCTTTCTTT; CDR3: CSARAGDSTEAFF
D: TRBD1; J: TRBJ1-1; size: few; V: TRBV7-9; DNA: TGTGCCAGCAGCCCGACAGGGGTTGGCAACACTGAAGCTTTCTTT; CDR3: CASSPTGVGNTEAFF
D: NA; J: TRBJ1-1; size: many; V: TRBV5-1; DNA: TGCGCCAGCAGCTTGGGAGAACTGAACACTGAAGCTTTCTTT; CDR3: CASSLGELNTEAFF
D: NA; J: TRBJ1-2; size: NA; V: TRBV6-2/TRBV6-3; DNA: TGTGCCAGCAGTTACGAGCCAGCCCGACCTTATGACTACACCTTC; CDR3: CASSYEPARPYDYTF
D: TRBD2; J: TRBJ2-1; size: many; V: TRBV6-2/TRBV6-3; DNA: TGTGCCAGCATCAGCGGGAGGGCTTCCTACAATGAGCAGTTCTTC; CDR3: CASISGRASYNEQFF
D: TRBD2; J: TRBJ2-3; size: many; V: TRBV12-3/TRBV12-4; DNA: TGTGCCAGCAGTCCCCTAGCGGGGGCTTTCGATACGCAGTATTTT; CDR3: CASSPLAGAFDTQYF
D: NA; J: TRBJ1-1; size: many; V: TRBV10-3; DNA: TGTGCCATCACCCCGGACACATACACTGAAGCTTTCTTT; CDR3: CAITPDTYTEAFF